This is a list of T cell receptor beta chains from one sample in a study of metastatic and nonmetastatic thyroid tumors. Using MiXCR, TCRdb reanalyzed the PCR reads. This table holds about 7,100 clones, over 25% found once. The sample comprised adjacent normal tissue. The receptors come from a male donor with papillary thyroid cancer or a benign thyroid nodule (not recorded which). Some clones in this sample may be carry-over from other donors' samples. CDR3s include the opening cysteine and the closing phenylalanine or tryptophan. The D gene is left open where the match is weak. The listing skips clone size in some rows; elsewhere it reads once, few, many or a size class.

D gene: TRBD1; V gene: TRBV5-4; clone size: once; J gene: TRBJ2-7; CDR3 protein: CASSSGQGADEQYF; CDR3 DNA: TGTGCCAGCAGCTCGGGACAGGGGGCCGACGAGCAGTACTTC
D gene: .; V gene: TRBV10-3; clone size: few; J gene: TRBJ2-7; CDR3 protein: CAISEFYSYEQYF; CDR3 DNA: TGTGCCATCAGTGAGTTTTACTCCTACGAGCAGTACTTC
D gene: .; V gene: TRBV5-1; clone size: few; J gene: TRBJ2-7; CDR3 protein: CASSPVQGRDYEQYF; CDR3 DNA: TGCGCCAGCAGCCCGGTTCAGGGAAGAGACTACGAGCAGTACTTC
D gene: .; V gene: TRBV15; clone size: .; J gene: TRBJ1-1; CDR3 protein: CATSPWVGSRAGNGLGTEAFF; CDR3 DNA: TGTGCCACCAGCCCTTGGGTGGGGTCTCGGGCAGGGAATGGGTTGGGCACTGAAGCTTTCTTT
D gene: .; V gene: TRBV12-3/TRBV12-4; clone size: few; J gene: TRBJ2-7; CDR3 protein: CASSPFLSYEQYF; CDR3 DNA: TGTGCCAGCAGTCCCTTCCTTTCCTACGAGCAGTACTTC
D gene: .; V gene: TRBV20-1; clone size: few; J gene: TRBJ1-2; CDR3 protein: CSARAEGRNYGYTF; CDR3 DNA: TGCAGTGCTAGAGCTGAGGGGCGCAACTATGGCTACACCTTC
D gene: .; V gene: TRBV11-2; clone size: medium-sized; J gene: TRBJ1-1; CDR3 protein: CASSPSRGSGIEAFF; CDR3 DNA: TGTGCCAGCAGCCCCTCTCGGGGCTCAGGAATTGAAGCTTTCTTT
D gene: .; V gene: TRBV20-1; clone size: few; J gene: TRBJ2-7; CDR3 protein: CSARDPWGQRGEQYF; CDR3 DNA: TGCAGTGCTAGAGATCCGTGGGGCCAACGGGGCGAGCAGTACTTC
D gene: TRBD2; V gene: TRBV25-1; clone size: .; J gene: TRBJ2-3; CDR3 protein: CASSTFRLAGAGDTDTQYF; CDR3 DNA: TGTGCCAGCAGTACCTTCCGACTAGCGGGAGCGGGAGACACAGATACGCAGTATTTT
D gene: .; V gene: TRBV3-1; clone size: .; J gene: TRBJ2-7; CDR3 protein: CASSRSGYEQYF; CDR3 DNA: TGTGCCAGCAGCCGGTCAGGGTACGAGCAGTACTTC
D gene: .; V gene: TRBV6-1; clone size: few; J gene: TRBJ2-1; CDR3 protein: CASSESRFDEQFF; CDR3 DNA: TGTGCCAGCAGTGAAAGCCGCTTTGATGAGCAGTTCTTC
D gene: .; V gene: TRBV20-1; clone size: medium-sized; J gene: TRBJ1-1; CDR3 protein: CSALSGHLQTEAFF; CDR3 DNA: TGCAGTGCGCTGTCGGGACACCTACAGACTGAAGCTTTCTTT
D gene: .; V gene: TRBV5-1; clone size: few; J gene: TRBJ1-2; CDR3 protein: CASSWDKFCYTF; CDR3 DNA: TGCGCCAGCAGTTGGGACAAGTTCTGCTACACCTTC
D gene: .; V gene: TRBV5-8; clone size: .; J gene: TRBJ2-7; CDR3 protein: CASSLDRYEQYF; CDR3 DNA: TGTGCCAGCAGCTTGGATCGCTACGAGCAGTACTTC
D gene: TRBD2; V gene: TRBV25-1; clone size: medium-sized; J gene: TRBJ2-3; CDR3 protein: CASSELGAGGPGADTQYF; CDR3 DNA: TGTGCCAGCAGTGAATTGGGAGCGGGAGGGCCGGGAGCAGATACGCAGTATTTT
D gene: TRBD1; V gene: TRBV7-9; clone size: medium-sized; J gene: TRBJ1-2; CDR3 protein: CASSLRDRSYTF; CDR3 DNA: TGTGCCAGCAGCTTAAGGGACAGGAGCTACACCTTC
D gene: TRBD1; V gene: TRBV12-3/TRBV12-4; clone size: few; J gene: TRBJ1-5; CDR3 protein: CASKQGGNQPQHF; CDR3 DNA: TGTGCCAGCAAACAGGGGGGCAATCAGCCCCAGCATTTT
D gene: TRBD2; V gene: TRBV6-1; clone size: .; J gene: TRBJ2-5; CDR3 protein: CASSPGLAGEETQYF; CDR3 DNA: TGTGCCAGCAGTCCGGGACTAGCGGGTGAAGAGACCCAGTACTTC
D gene: TRBD1; V gene: TRBV27; clone size: .; J gene: TRBJ2-1; CDR3 protein: CASSTTPGGVVSEQFF; CDR3 DNA: TGTGCCAGCAGTACAACCCCAGGGGGAGTGGTGAGTGAGCAGTTCTTC
D gene: .; V gene: TRBV28; clone size: .; J gene: TRBJ2-7; CDR3 protein: CASSHQGFEQYF; CDR3 DNA: TGTGCCAGCAGTCATCAGGGGTTCGAGCAGTACTTC
D gene: .; V gene: TRBV2; clone size: .; J gene: TRBJ1-5; CDR3 protein: CASSVSGMSNQPQHF; CDR3 DNA: TGTGCCAGCAGTGTTTCGGGGATGAGCAATCAGCCCCAGCATTTT
D gene: TRBD2; V gene: TRBV12-3/TRBV12-4; clone size: few; J gene: TRBJ2-3; CDR3 protein: CASNPSPGLAYDTQYF; CDR3 DNA: TGTGCCAGCAACCCCTCCCCGGGACTAGCATATGATACGCAGTATTTT
D gene: TRBD1; V gene: TRBV19; clone size: medium-sized; J gene: TRBJ2-1; CDR3 protein: CASRRGQADNEQFF; CDR3 DNA: TGTGCCAGTAGAAGGGGACAGGCGGACAATGAGCAGTTCTTC
D gene: .; V gene: TRBV2; clone size: medium-sized; J gene: TRBJ1-1; CDR3 protein: CASSELMGGNTEAFF; CDR3 DNA: TGTGCCAGCAGTGAACTCATGGGGGGGAACACTGAAGCTTTCTTT
D gene: .; V gene: TRBV5-4; clone size: once; J gene: TRBJ1-1; CDR3 protein: CASSYALPGTMNTEAFF; CDR3 DNA: TGTGCCAGCAGCTATGCCCTACCTGGAACCATGAACACTGAAGCTTTCTTT
D gene: .; V gene: TRBV7-2; clone size: .; J gene: TRBJ2-2; CDR3 protein: CASSPGVYTGELFF; CDR3 DNA: TGTGCCAGCAGCCCCGGGGTTTACACCGGGGAGCTGTTTTTT
D gene: .; V gene: TRBV9; clone size: .; J gene: TRBJ2-7; CDR3 protein: CASSGQPYEQYF; CDR3 DNA: TGTGCCAGCTCCGGACAGCCCTACGAGCAGTACTTC
D gene: TRBD1; V gene: TRBV28; clone size: few; J gene: TRBJ2-3; CDR3 protein: CASTTMTGESTDTQYF; CDR3 DNA: TGTGCCAGCACCACGATGACAGGGGAAAGCACAGATACGCAGTATTTT
D gene: .; V gene: TRBV19; clone size: few; J gene: TRBJ2-4; CDR3 protein: CASSPGPNIQYF; CDR3 DNA: TGTGCCAGTAGTCCGGGCCCGAACATTCAGTACTTC
D gene: .; V gene: TRBV4-2; clone size: once; J gene: TRBJ1-4; CDR3 protein: CASSRSTGSVEKLFF; CDR3 DNA: TGTGCCAGCAGCCGAAGCACCGGCAGTGTGGAAAAACTGTTTTTT
D gene: .; V gene: TRBV27; clone size: few; J gene: TRBJ2-2; CDR3 protein: CASMLGRQAADTGELFF; CDR3 DNA: TGTGCCAGCATGTTAGGGAGACAGGCTGCAGACACCGGGGAGCTGTTTTTT
D gene: .; V gene: TRBV12-2; clone size: .; J gene: TRBJ2-7; CDR3 protein: CASRPLGSYEQYF; CDR3 DNA: TGTGCAAGTCGCCCCTTAGGGTCCTACGAGCAGTACTTC
D gene: .; V gene: TRBV24-1; clone size: .; J gene: TRBJ2-6; CDR3 protein: CATSDLGRDGANVLTF; CDR3 DNA: TGTGCCACCAGTGATTTAGGCAGGGATGGGGCCAACGTCCTGACTTTC
D gene: .; V gene: TRBV7-2; clone size: .; J gene: TRBJ2-3; CDR3 protein: CAGGELGGGDTQYF; CDR3 DNA: TGTGCCGGCGGCGAGTTGGGGGGGGGCGATACGCAGTATTTT
D gene: .; V gene: TRBV5-6; clone size: .; J gene: TRBJ2-7; CDR3 protein: CASSLYNSYEQYF; CDR3 DNA: TGTGCCAGCAGCTTGTACAACAGCTACGAGCAGTACTTC
D gene: .; V gene: TRBV20-1; clone size: many; J gene: TRBJ2-1; CDR3 protein: CSAGLVNHNEQFF; CDR3 DNA: TGCAGTGCGGGCCTAGTGAACCACAATGAGCAGTTCTTC
D gene: TRBD1; V gene: TRBV25-1; clone size: .; J gene: TRBJ1-1; CDR3 protein: CASSDPGQGRNTEAFF; CDR3 DNA: TGTGCCAGCAGTGACCCGGGACAGGGGAGGAACACTGAAGCTTTCTTT
D gene: TRBD2; V gene: TRBV20-1; clone size: .; J gene: TRBJ2-7; CDR3 protein: CSARRGLAGGPSEQYF; CDR3 DNA: TGCAGTGCTAGACGAGGACTAGCGGGAGGGCCGTCCGAGCAGTACTTC
D gene: .; V gene: TRBV5-4; clone size: many; J gene: TRBJ1-1; CDR3 protein: CASGLRTGRTEAFF; CDR3 DNA: TGTGCCAGCGGACTTCGGACGGGTCGGACTGAAGCTTTCTTT
D gene: .; V gene: TRBV6-4; clone size: medium-sized; J gene: TRBJ2-1; CDR3 protein: CASSDSENNEQFF; CDR3 DNA: TGTGCCAGCAGTGACTCGGAGAACAATGAGCAGTTCTTC
D gene: .; V gene: TRBV2; clone size: .; J gene: TRBJ2-2; CDR3 protein: CASSYNALTGITNTGELFF; CDR3 DNA: TGTGCCAGCAGTTACAATGCACTAACAGGGATTACGAACACCGGGGAGCTGTTTTTT
D gene: .; V gene: TRBV7-3; clone size: .; J gene: TRBJ2-5; CDR3 protein: CASSPTGEGTQYF; CDR3 DNA: TGTGCCAGCAGCCCCACAGGGGAGGGGACCCAGTACTTC
D gene: .; V gene: TRBV11-2; clone size: .; J gene: TRBJ2-7; CDR3 protein: CASSLNYEQYF; CDR3 DNA: TGTGCCAGCAGCCTTAACTACGAGCAGTACTTC
D gene: .; V gene: TRBV11-2; clone size: .; J gene: TRBJ2-1; CDR3 protein: CASSQGGTYNEQFF; CDR3 DNA: TGTGCCAGCAGCCAAGGGGGGACCTACAATGAGCAGTTCTTC
D gene: TRBD1; V gene: TRBV7-2; clone size: .; J gene: TRBJ2-2; CDR3 protein: CASRRQGDTGELFF; CDR3 DNA: TGTGCCAGCAGACGACAGGGAGACACCGGGGAGCTGTTTTTT